This T cell receptor (beta chain) comes out of a study of T cell changes during pregnancy in multiple sclerosis. Profiling relied on immunoSEQ multiplex PCR, and the TCRdb table lists in-frame clones only, not all of them. The sample gives around 39,000 clones, roughly 88% of which show up once; around 4.1% is in the top ten. With 6 bases removed from V and 5 bases from J, the gap between germline ends came to 19 bases. Germline CDR1 and CDR2: MNHEY and SMNVEV (reference sequence). The CDR3 spans 15 residues. This chain uses TRBV27 with TRBJ1-1, with D perhaps TRBD1 (5 bases). This receptor was obtained from a female donor with multiple sclerosis, enrolled in a pregnancy study. The specimen was CD8+ T cells from peripheral blood mononuclear cells, collected in the first trimester of pregnancy. Written as DNA, the CDR3 is TGTGCCAGCAGCCACGCTTTTGGGGGGGAGACTGAAGCTTTCTTT. Translated: CASSHAFGGETEAFF.